This TCR beta chain was found in a study of technical replicates of blood from several donors. Germline-derived CDR1 and CDR2 are WNHNN and SYGVQD (reference sequence). The length of the CDR3 is 15 residues. Trimming took 5 bases from V and 3 from J; bases not matched to a gene: 3. The table came from immunoSEQ multiplex PCR; TCRdb's copy has only in-frame clones and leaves some out. Of tens of thousands of clones in the sample, roughly 93% were seen once. The specimen was T cells isolated from PBMCs. The chain carries TRBV10-1 and TRBJ2-7; 14 nucleotides match TRBD2. The clonotype was recovered from a human donor in good health. CDR3 loop: CASSPGLAGDYEQYF. CDR3 nucleotide sequence: TGCGCCAGCAGTCCGGGACTAGCGGGAGACTACGAGCAGTACTTC.